One sample yielded the 19 T cell receptor beta chains listed below, sequenced in a study of shared clonotypes between healthy human individuals. Produced via immunoSEQ multiplex PCR; TCRdb's table is partial and in-frame only. This table holds some 1.5 million clones, 95% to 99% found once. The specimen was naive CD4+ T cells sorted from blood. The sample's subset: CD45RA+ positively selected. Receptor source: a man aged 30-40 years in good health.

V usage is TRBV30 and J usage is TRBJ2-1, with D possibly matching TRBD1 (5 bases). CDR1 and CDR2 from the germline V gene are GTSNPN and SVGIG (reference sequence). Between the trimmed V and J ends, which lost 0 bases and 2 bases, there was a span of 8 bases. The CDR3 length is 14 residues. This CDR3 reads CAWSVLRAYNEQFF. The CDR3 nucleotides read TGTGCCTGGAGTGTACTCAGGGCCTACAATGAGCAGTTCTTC.

J is TRBJ2-4 and V is TRBV28, with 7 bases aligning to TRBD2. V was clipped by 4 bases and J by 4 bases; unmatched bases: 10. This CDR3 spans 16 amino acids. Germline assignment: CDR1 MDHEN and CDR2 SYDVKM. CDR3 nucleotide sequence: TGTGCCAGCAGTTCCCCCAAGAGCGGGAAAAAAAACATTCAGTACTTC. This translates into CASSSPKSGKKNIQYF.

V and J are TRBV11-3 and TRBJ2-1; 7 bases are a match to TRBD1. V lost 6 bases, J lost 7 bases, and 9 bases stayed unmatched. Germline CDR1 SGHNT, CDR2 YENEEA. The CDR3 has 14 amino acids. The CDR3 region has the DNA TGTGCCAGCAGTAAACAGGGGATTGGGAATGAGCAGTTCTTC. Its protein is CASSKQGIGNEQFF.

The chain is built from TRBV5-1 and TRBJ2-7, with TRBD1 as a possible D gene (6 bases). Germline CDR1 reads SGHRS; CDR2 reads YFSETQ. The V gene lost 7 bases and the J gene lost 3 bases, with 14 bases spanning the gap. There are 13 residues in the CDR3. CDR3 sequence reads: CASSRDTGYEQYF. Written as DNA, the CDR3 is TGCGCCAGCTCCCGGGACACGGGCTACGAGCAGTACTTC.

The chain carries TRBV7-9 and TRBJ1-2; tentatively, D is TRBD1 (5 bases). CDR1 is SEHNR and CDR2 is FQNEAQ in the germline V gene (reference sequence). The CDR3 is made up of 14 amino acids. Trimming removed 5 bases at V and 8 bases at J, with 18 bases between. The DNA of the CDR3 is TGTGCCAGCAGCCTTGCAGGGTATCAGGGAGGCTACACCTTC. This sequence encodes CASSLAGYQGGYTF.

The chain links TRBV5-6 to TRBJ2-7, with 7 bases fitting TRBD1. Germline lookup yields CDR1 SGHDT and CDR2 YYEEEE. V gave up 4 bases and J gave up 0 bases; unmatched junction bases: 4. CDR3 length equals 14 residues. The CDR3 sequence is CASSIRQGSYEQYF. The CDR3 coding sequence is TGTGCCAGCAGCATAAGACAGGGCTCCTACGAGCAGTACTTC.

The chain couples TRBV7-2 to TRBJ2-1; 7 positions agree with TRBD1. V lost 3 bases to trimming and J lost 7 bases; unmatched junction nucleotides: 3. Per germline, CDR1 SGHTA and CDR2 FQGNSA. The CDR3 is 13 residues long. The CDR3 loop is CASSLGTVNEQFF. The CDR3 DNA reads TGTGCCAGCAGCTTGGGGACAGTTAATGAGCAGTTCTTC.

V gene TRBV6-6 combines with J gene TRBJ1-2; 7 bases are a match to TRBD1. Germline V gene data show CDR1 as MNHNY and CDR2 as SVGAGI (reference sequence). V lost 2 bases and J lost 8; bases outside the gene matches: 11. There are 15 residues in the CDR3. CDR3 residues: CASSYPPLTGSGYTF. CDR3 coding DNA: TGTGCCAGCAGTTACCCTCCACTGACAGGGAGCGGCTACACCTTC.

The chain links TRBV2 to TRBJ1-5, with TRBD1 matching over 9 bases. This CDR3 spans 15 amino acids. Per the germline V gene, CDR1 is SNHLY and CDR2 is FYNNEI. V lost 5 bases and J lost 6; bases outside the gene matches: 8. The DNA of the CDR3 is TGTGCCAGCAGTTCCGCACAGGGGGCAGGTCAGCCCCAGCATTTT. Translating it yields CASSSAQGAGQPQHF.

This chain links TRBV10-3 with TRBJ2-7; TRBD1 or TRBD2 may be the D gene (5 bases each). CDR1 ENHRY and CDR2 SYGVKD come from the germline V gene. The CDR3 is made up of 16 amino acids. V lost 6 bases to trimming and J lost 2 bases, with 20 bases between them. The CDR3 reads CAIRNNRDGVTYEQYF. In DNA, the CDR3 is TGTGCCATCAGGAATAACCGGGACGGAGTTACCTACGAGCAGTACTTC.

This chain joins TRBV2 and TRBJ2-3; 7 bases match TRBD1. The germline V gene encodes CDR1 SNHLY and CDR2 FYNNEI. Unmatched junction bases numbered 15, after V lost 5 bases and J lost 4 bases. The CDR3 extends over 17 amino acids. The CDR3 DNA reads TGTGCCAGCAGTACTCCCTTACAGGGGCGACAAGCAGATACGCAGTATTTT. Translating it yields CASSTPLQGRQADTQYF.

The rearrangement uses TRBV10-2 and TRBJ2-3; TRBD2 aligns across 7 bases. After removal of 8 bases from V and 3 bases from J, the junction contained 8 bases not matched to a gene. The CDR3 has 14 residues. Germline-derived CDR1 and CDR2 are WSHSY and SAAADI. CDR3 residues: CASARREVTDTQYF. CDR3 nucleotide sequence: TGCGCCAGCGCCCGCCGGGAGGTGACAGATACGCAGTATTTT.

The chain has TRBV28 and TRBJ1-2, with TRBD1 matching over 8 bases. The CDR3 spans 12 residues. V lost 5 bases to trimming and J lost 8 bases; unmatched junction nucleotides: 4. Germline values: CDR1 MDHEN, CDR2 SYDVKM. The CDR3 is CASSETGVGYTF. Here the CDR3 DNA reads TGTGCCAGCAGTGAGACAGGGGTAGGCTACACCTTC.

The chain links TRBV19 to TRBJ1-2; D gene unclear. The CDR3 runs 14 residues. V lost 4 bases and J 1 base, leaving 10 bases between the germline ends. Germline V gene lookup returns CDR1 LNHDA and CDR2 SQIVND (reference sequence). This CDR3 reads CASSSYTRNYGYTF. The CDR3 nucleotides are TGTGCCAGTAGTAGCTACACTCGTAACTATGGCTACACCTTC.

The chain couples TRBV10-3 to TRBJ2-2, with 9 nucleotides matching TRBD1. This CDR3 contains 16 residues. Trimming took 6 bases from V and 2 from J; bases not matched to a gene: 7. The germline gives CDR1 ENHRY, CDR2 SYGVKD. CDR3 loop: CAISARDRENTGELFF. Written as DNA, the CDR3 is TGTGCCATCAGCGCACGGGACAGGGAAAACACCGGGGAGCTGTTTTTT.

The rearrangement uses TRBV5-1 and TRBJ2-1, with 9 bases aligning to TRBD2. Per the germline V gene, CDR1 is SGHRS and CDR2 is YFSETQ. This CDR3 is built from 15 residues. After removal of 0 bases from V and 7 bases from J, the junction contained 5 bases not matched to a gene. As DNA, the CDR3 is TGCGCCAGCAGCTTGGAAATAGCGGGAGCTAATGAGCAGTTCTTC. As protein: CASSLEIAGANEQFF. The full variable domain, rest sourced from reference TRBV5-1 and TRBJ2-1, is KAGVTQTPRYLIKTRGQQVTLSCSPISGHRSVSWYQQTPGQGLQFLFEYFSETQRNKGNFPGRFSGRQFSNSRSEMNVSTLELGDSALYLCASSLEIAGANEQFFGPGTRLTVL.

J is TRBJ2-2 and V is TRBV7-9; 9 bases are a match to TRBD2. Trimming took 8 bases from V and 0 from J; bases not matched to a gene: 4. This CDR3 comprises 15 residues. In germline, CDR1 is SEHNR, CDR2 FQNEAQ (reference sequence). As DNA, the CDR3 is TGTGCCAGCCTACTAGCGGGCCCGAACACCGGGGAGCTGTTTTTT. Translated, it gives CASLLAGPNTGELFF.

V is TRBV28 and J is TRBJ2-1, with 7 bases identical to TRBD2. The germline CDR1 and CDR2 sequences are MDHEN and SYDVKM. With V trimmed by 6 bases and J by 5 bases, 7 bases remained unmatched. The CDR3 loop spans 14 amino acids. The CDR3 region has the DNA TGTGCCAGCAGCCTCGGACTAGTAAACAATGAGCAGTTCTTC. The encoded protein is CASSLGLVNNEQFF. The variable domain in full, with the rest retrieved from reference TRBV28 and TRBJ2-1, is DVKVTQSSRYLVKRTGEKVFLECVQDMDHENMFWYRQDPGLGLRLIYFSYDVKMKEKGDIPEGYSVSREKKERFSLILESASTNQTSMYLCASSLGLVNNEQFFGPGTRLTVL.

The gene calls are TRBV5-1 and TRBJ2-5; D gene ambiguous. Germline V gives CDR1 SGHRS, CDR2 YFSETQ. This CDR3 spans 13 amino acids. Trimming removed 7 bases from V and 2 bases from J, with 12 bases in between. The CDR3 sequence is CASRTRVQETQYF. DNA for the CDR3: TGCGCCAGCCGGACCCGGGTGCAAGAGACCCAGTACTTC. Full variable domain (remainder filled in from reference TRBV5-1 and TRBJ2-5): KAGVTQTPRYLIKTRGQQVTLSCSPISGHRSVSWYQQTPGQGLQFLFEYFSETQRNKGNFPGRFSGRQFSNSRSEMNVSTLELGDSALYLCASRTRVQETQYFGPGTRLLVL.